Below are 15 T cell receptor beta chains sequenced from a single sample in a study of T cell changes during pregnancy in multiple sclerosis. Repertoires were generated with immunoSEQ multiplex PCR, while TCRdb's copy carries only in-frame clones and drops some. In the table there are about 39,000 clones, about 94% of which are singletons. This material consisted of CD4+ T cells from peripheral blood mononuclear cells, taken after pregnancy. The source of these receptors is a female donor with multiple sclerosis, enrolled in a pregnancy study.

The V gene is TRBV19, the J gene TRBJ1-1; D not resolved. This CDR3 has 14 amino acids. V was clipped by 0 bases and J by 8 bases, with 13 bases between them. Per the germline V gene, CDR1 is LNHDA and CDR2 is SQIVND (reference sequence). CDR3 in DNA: TGTGCCAGTAGTATAGATGGGCCGGGAGCAGAAGCTTTCTTT. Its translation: CASSIDGPGAEAFF.

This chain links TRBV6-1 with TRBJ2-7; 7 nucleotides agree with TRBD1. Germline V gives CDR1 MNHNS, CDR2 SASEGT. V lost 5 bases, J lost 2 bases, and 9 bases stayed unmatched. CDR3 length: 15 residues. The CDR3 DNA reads TGTGCCAGCAGTCCCCTAGGACAGGACCCCTACGAGCAGTACTTC. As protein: CASSPLGQDPYEQYF.

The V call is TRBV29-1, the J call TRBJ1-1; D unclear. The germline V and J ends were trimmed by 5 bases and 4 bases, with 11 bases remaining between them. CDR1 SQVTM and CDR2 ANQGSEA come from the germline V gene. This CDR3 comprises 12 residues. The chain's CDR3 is CSVYLAGTEAFF. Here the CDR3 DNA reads TGCAGCGTTTACTTGGCGGGCACTGAAGCTTTCTTT. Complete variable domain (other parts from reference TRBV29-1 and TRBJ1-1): SAVISQKPSRDICQRGTSLTIQCQVDSQVTMMFWYRQQPGQSLTLIATANQGSEATYESGFVIDKFPISRPNLTFSTLTVSNMSPEDSSIYLCSVYLAGTEAFFGQGTRLTVV.

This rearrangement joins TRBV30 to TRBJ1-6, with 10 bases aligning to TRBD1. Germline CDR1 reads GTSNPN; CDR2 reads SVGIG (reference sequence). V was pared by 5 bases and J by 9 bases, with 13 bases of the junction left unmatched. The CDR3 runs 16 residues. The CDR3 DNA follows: TGTGCCTGGGGAACCGGGACAGGGGTATTACGTTCACCCCTCCACTTT. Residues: CAWGTGTGVLRSPLHF.

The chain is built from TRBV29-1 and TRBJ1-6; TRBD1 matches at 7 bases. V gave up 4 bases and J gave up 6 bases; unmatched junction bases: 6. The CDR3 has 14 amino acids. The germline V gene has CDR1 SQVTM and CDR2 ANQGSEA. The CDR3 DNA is TGCAGCGTTGGAGGGGACAGTATTAATTCACCCCTCCACTTT. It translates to CSVGGDSINSPLHF.

The DNA of the CDR3 is TGTGCCAGCAGCGTATTGGGCTTGGGGGCTGAGCAGTTCTTC. It yields the protein CASSVLGLGAEQFF. The chain joins TRBV9 to TRBJ2-1, with TRBD1 as a possible D gene (6 bases). V was clipped by 1 base and J by 9 bases, with 14 bases between them. The germline gives CDR1 SGDLS, CDR2 YYNGEE. The CDR3 sequence is 14 residues long.

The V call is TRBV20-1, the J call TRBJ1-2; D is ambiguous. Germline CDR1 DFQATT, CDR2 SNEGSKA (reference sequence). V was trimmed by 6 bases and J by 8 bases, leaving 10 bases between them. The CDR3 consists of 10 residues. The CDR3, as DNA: TGCAGTGCGCCAAACATAGGCTACACCTTC. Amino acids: CSAPNIGYTF.

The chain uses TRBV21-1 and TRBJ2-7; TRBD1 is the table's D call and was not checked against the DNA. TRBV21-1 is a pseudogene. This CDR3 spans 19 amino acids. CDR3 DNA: TGTGCCAGCAGCCCCTTCTGGGCAGGGGCGGACGGGAAAACCTACGAGCAGTACTTC. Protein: CASSPFWAGADGKTYEQYF.

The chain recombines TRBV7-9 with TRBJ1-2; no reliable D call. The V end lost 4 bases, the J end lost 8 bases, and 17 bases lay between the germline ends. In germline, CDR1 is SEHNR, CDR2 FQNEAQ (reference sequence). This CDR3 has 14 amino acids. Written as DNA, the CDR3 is TGTGCCAGCAGCTCACTCCGGTCTAGCGGCGGCTACACCTTC. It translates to CASSSLRSSGGYTF. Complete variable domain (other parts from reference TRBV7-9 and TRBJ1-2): DTGVSQNPRHKITKRGQNVTFRCDPISEHNRLYWYRQTLGQGPEFLTYFQNEAQLEKSRLLSDRFSAERPKGSFSTLEIQRTEQGDSAMYLCASSSLRSSGGYTFGSGTRLTVV.

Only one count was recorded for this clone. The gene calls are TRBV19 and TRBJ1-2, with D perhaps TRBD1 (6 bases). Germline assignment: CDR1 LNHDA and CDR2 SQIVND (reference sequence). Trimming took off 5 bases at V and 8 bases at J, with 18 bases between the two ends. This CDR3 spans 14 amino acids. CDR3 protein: CASSGNRDKLGYTF. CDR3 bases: TGTGCCAGTAGTGGGAACAGGGATAAGCTCGGCTACACCTTC.

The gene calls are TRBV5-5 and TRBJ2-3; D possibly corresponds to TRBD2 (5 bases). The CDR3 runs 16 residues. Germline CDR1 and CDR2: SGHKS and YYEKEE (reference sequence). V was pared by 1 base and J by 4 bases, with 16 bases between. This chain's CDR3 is CASSLLSGMDADTQYF. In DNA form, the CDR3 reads TGTGCCAGCAGCTTGCTCTCCGGGATGGACGCAGATACGCAGTATTTT.

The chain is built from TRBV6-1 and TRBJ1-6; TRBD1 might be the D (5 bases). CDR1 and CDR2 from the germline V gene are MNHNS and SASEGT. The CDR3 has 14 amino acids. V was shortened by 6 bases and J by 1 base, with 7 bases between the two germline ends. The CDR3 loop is CASREGSYNSPLHF. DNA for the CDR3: TGTGCCAGCAGGGAGGGGTCCTATAATTCACCCCTCCACTTT.

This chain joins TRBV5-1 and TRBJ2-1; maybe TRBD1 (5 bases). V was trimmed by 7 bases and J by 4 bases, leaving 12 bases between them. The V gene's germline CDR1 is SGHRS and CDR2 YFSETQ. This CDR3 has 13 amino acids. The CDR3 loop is CASSEDRYNEQFF. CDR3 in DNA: TGCGCCAGCTCGGAAGACAGATACAATGAGCAGTTCTTC.

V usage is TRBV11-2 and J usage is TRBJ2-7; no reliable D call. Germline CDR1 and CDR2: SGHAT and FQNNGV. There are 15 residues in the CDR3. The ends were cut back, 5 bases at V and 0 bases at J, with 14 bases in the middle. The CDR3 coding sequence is TGTGCCAGCAGCCTCCCGGGTATCAACTCCTACGAGCAGTACTTC. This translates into CASSLPGINSYEQYF.

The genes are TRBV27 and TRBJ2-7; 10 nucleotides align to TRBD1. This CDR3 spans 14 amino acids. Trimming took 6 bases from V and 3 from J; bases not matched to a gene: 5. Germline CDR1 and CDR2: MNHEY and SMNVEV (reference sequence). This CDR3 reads CASRNRDRGYEQYF. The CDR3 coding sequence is TGTGCCAGCAGGAACCGGGACAGGGGCTACGAGCAGTACTTC.